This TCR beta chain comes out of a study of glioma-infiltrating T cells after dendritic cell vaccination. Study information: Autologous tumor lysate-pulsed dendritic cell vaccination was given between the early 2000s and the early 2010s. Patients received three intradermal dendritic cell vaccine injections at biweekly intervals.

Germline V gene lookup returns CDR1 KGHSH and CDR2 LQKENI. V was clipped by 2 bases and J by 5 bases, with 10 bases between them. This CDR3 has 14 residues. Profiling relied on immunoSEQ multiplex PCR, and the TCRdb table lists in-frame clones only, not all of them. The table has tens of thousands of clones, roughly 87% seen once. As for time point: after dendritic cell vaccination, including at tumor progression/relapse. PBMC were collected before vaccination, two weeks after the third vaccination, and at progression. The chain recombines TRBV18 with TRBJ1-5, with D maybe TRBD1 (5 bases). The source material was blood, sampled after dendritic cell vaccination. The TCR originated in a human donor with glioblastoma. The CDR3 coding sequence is TGTGCCAGCTCACCAGCGGACATAGATCAGCCCCAGCATTTT. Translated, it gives CASSPADIDQPQHF.